Below are 20 T cell receptor beta chains sequenced from a single sample in a study of blood T cell repertoires in COVID-19. Libraries were prepared by immunoSEQ multiplex PCR; TCRdb keeps only in-frame clonotypes and omits some of them. This sample yields 120,000 or so clones, of which roughly 69% are seen a single time; roughly 2% belongs to the top ten. Source material: peripheral blood. The receptors stem from a woman in her sixties or seventies with acute or convalescent COVID-19.

V usage is TRBV29-1 and J usage is TRBJ1-2, with TRBD1 as a possible D gene (5 bases). V lost 4 bases and J lost 10, with 13 bases in between. This CDR3 region has 11 residues. Germline CDR1 reads SQVTM; CDR2 reads ANQGSEA. In nucleotides, the CDR3 is TGCAGCGTTGGAGATTCGACAGACTACACCTTC. Amino acids: CSVGDSTDYTF.

The J gene is TRBJ1-4, the V gene TRBV18, with 8 bases fitting TRBD1. Germline lookup yields CDR1 KGHSH and CDR2 LQKENI. The CDR3 sequence is 15 residues long. V trimming: 4 bases; J trimming: 5 bases; junction bases outside the gene matches: 6. CDR3 bases: TGTGCCAGCTCACTATCAGGGGGCCAGAATGAAAAACTGTTTTTT. This translates into CASSLSGGQNEKLFF.

V and J are TRBV23-1 and TRBJ2-1; D possibly corresponds to TRBD2 (5 bases). TRBV23-1 is an ORF for which the function is uncertain. The V gene lost 0 bases and the J gene lost 6 bases, with 24 bases spanning the gap. This CDR3 region has 19 residues. CDR3 bases: TGCGCCAGCAGTCAATCGAAGGCCCCAAACGGGAAAGAGATCAATGAGCAGTTCTTC. Amino acids: CASSQSKAPNGKEINEQFF.

The chain combines TRBV7-2 with TRBJ1-1, with TRBD1 matching 8 bases. J was trimmed by 4 bases and V by 4 bases; bases with no gene match: 8. The CDR3 loop spans 15 amino acids. Germline values: CDR1 SGHTA, CDR2 FQGNSA. The CDR3 DNA reads TGTGCCAGCAGCTCGTTCTCAGGGGGCGTCACTGAAGCTTTCTTT. It specifies CASSSFSGGVTEAFF.

The rearrangement joins TRBV3-1 (or the pseudogene TRBV3-2) to TRBJ2-2; TRBD2 matches 13 bases. Per germline, CDR1 LGHDT and CDR2 YNNKEL (reference sequence). J was trimmed by 4 bases and V by 5 bases; bases with no gene match: 7. The CDR3 contains 17 residues. CDR3 nucleotides: TGTGCCAGCAGCGCACTAGCGGGAGGGCCAGGCACCGGGGAGCTGTTTTTT. This sequence encodes CASSALAGGPGTGELFF.

CDR3 in DNA: TGTGCCAGCAGCCCCACACGCACTGAAGCTTTCTTT. It translates to CASSPTRTEAFF. J is TRBJ1-1 and V is TRBV6-2 or TRBV6-3; D call uncertain. CDR3 length: 12 residues. The V end was cut by 6 bases, the J end by 4 bases, with 9 bases between. CDR1 MNHEY and CDR2 SVGEGT come from the germline V gene.

This clone was counted between two and nine times. The chain carries TRBV5-4 and TRBJ1-1, with a possible D match to TRBD1 (5 bases). The CDR3 loop spans 16 amino acids. Germline V lookup: CDR1 SGHNT, CDR2 YYREEE (reference sequence). Trimming shortened V by 0 bases and J by 1 base, and 13 bases separated the two germline ends. CDR3 amino acids: CASSLGVGAPNTEAFF. CDR3 sequence (DNA): TGTGCCAGCAGCTTGGGGGTAGGGGCCCCGAACACTGAAGCTTTCTTT. Filled out from reference TRBV5-4 and TRBJ1-1, the complete variable domain reads ETGVTQSPTHLIKTRGQQVTLRCSSQSGHNTVSWYQQALGQGPQFIFQYYREEENGRGNFPPRFSGLQFPNYSSELNVNALELDDSALYLCASSLGVGAPNTEAFFGQGTRLTVV.

The rearrangement links TRBV3-1 (or the pseudogene TRBV3-2) to TRBJ2-6; D gene ambiguous. Trimming took off 4 bases at V and 0 bases at J, with 7 bases between the two ends. Germline V gene data show CDR1 as LGHDT and CDR2 as YNNKEL (reference sequence). This CDR3 has 15 amino acids. CDR3 sequence reads: CASSLQNSGANVLTF. The DNA for the CDR3 is TGTGCCAGCAGCCTCCAGAACTCTGGGGCCAACGTCCTGACTTTC.

In this sample, this clone turned up a few times. The chain combines TRBV4-1 with TRBJ2-3, with 8 bases identical to TRBD1. Germline CDR1 and CDR2: MGHRA and YSYEKL. This CDR3 is 14 amino acids long. V shed 4 bases, J shed 6 bases, and the junction held 6 bases outside the gene matches. The CDR3 region is CASSLDRASDTQYF. CDR3 bases: TGCGCCAGCAGCCTGGACAGGGCCTCGGATACGCAGTATTTT.

There are a few counts of this clone. The chain carries TRBV5-1 and TRBJ2-5; 8 bases fit TRBD1. CDR1 SGHRS and CDR2 YFSETQ come from the germline V gene. With V trimmed by 4 bases and J by 5 bases, 7 bases remained unmatched. The CDR3 length is 14 residues. The CDR3 coding sequence is TGCGCCAGCAGCCTTGGACAGGGAGAGGAGACCCAGTACTTC. Encoded protein: CASSLGQGEETQYF. The full variable domain, in which reference TRBV5-1 and TRBJ2-5 provide the parts outside the CDR3, is KAGVTQTPRYLIKTRGQQVTLSCSPISGHRSVSWYQQTPGQGLQFLFEYFSETQRNKGNFPGRFSGRQFSNSRSEMNVSTLELGDSALYLCASSLGQGEETQYFGPGTRLLVL.

V usage is TRBV7-2 and J usage is TRBJ1-4, with TRBD1 identical over 7 bases. Per the germline V gene, CDR1 is SGHTA and CDR2 is FQGNSA. V shed 4 bases, J shed 7 bases, and the junction held 9 bases outside the gene matches. This CDR3 has 15 amino acids. CDR3 sequence (DNA): TGTGCCAGCAGCTCCCAAACAGGGGTCGGTGAAAAACTGTTTTTT. This gives the protein CASSSQTGVGEKLFF.

This clone has only one observation. The chain recombines TRBV9 with TRBJ2-7; 14 nucleotides match TRBD2. CDR1 is SGDLS and CDR2 is YYNGEE in the germline V gene. J gave up 3 bases and V 4 bases, and 3 bases lay outside the gene matches. CDR3 length: 15 amino acids. CDR3 residues: CASSFGLAGGYEQYF. In nucleotides, the CDR3 is TGTGCCAGCAGCTTCGGACTAGCGGGAGGCTACGAGCAGTACTTC.

This clone was seen only a few times. V usage is TRBV11-2 and J usage is TRBJ2-5; 7 bases agree with TRBD1. This CDR3 is 14 amino acids long. After removal of 0 bases from V and 4 bases from J, the junction contained 2 bases not matched to a gene. CDR1 is SGHAT, CDR2 FQNNGV, per germline. CDR3 protein: CASSLDPGGETQYF. The CDR3 DNA is TGTGCCAGCAGCTTAGATCCAGGGGGAGAGACCCAGTACTTC. The full variable domain, rest sourced from reference TRBV11-2 and TRBJ2-5, is EAGVAQSPRYKIIEKRQSVAFWCNPISGHATLYWYQQILGQGPKLLIQFQNNGVVDDSQLPKDRFSAERLKGVDSTLKIQPAKLEDSAVYLCASSLDPGGETQYFGPGTRLLVL.

The J gene is TRBJ1-6, the V gene TRBV7-2; D not resolved. The V end lost 5 bases, the J end lost 5 bases, and 7 bases lay between the germline ends. The CDR3 has 13 amino acids. CDR1 is SGHTA and CDR2 is FQGNSA in the germline V gene. CDR3 nucleotides: TGTGCCAGCAGCCCTCCTAATAATTCACCCCTCCACTTT. This encodes CASSPPNNSPLHF.

The genes are TRBV6-5 and TRBJ2-7, with D possibly matching TRBD2 (5 bases). V lost 7 bases, J lost 5 bases, and 18 bases lay in between. This CDR3 spans 14 amino acids. Per germline, CDR1 MNHEY and CDR2 SVGAGI. DNA for the CDR3: TGTGCCAGCAAGATAGGGTCCGTGACTAACGAGCAGTACTTC. This codes for CASKIGSVTNEQYF.

CDR3: CASSAEGTGDTQYF. For the CDR3, the DNA is TGTGCCAGCAGCGCGGAGGGAACGGGGGATACGCAGTATTTT. The V gene is TRBV4-2, the J gene TRBJ2-3; D may be TRBD2 (6 bases). CDR1 and CDR2 (germline): LGHNA, YNFKEQ. V lost 5 bases to trimming and J lost 6 bases, with 15 bases between them. The CDR3 totals 14 residues.

A few counts support this clone. This chain uses TRBV29-1 with TRBJ1-1; 7 bases align to TRBD1. Trimming at V came to 4 bases and at J to 5 bases, leaving 7 bases not matched to a gene. This CDR3 has 13 amino acids. Germline values: CDR1 SQVTM, CDR2 ANQGSEA. The CDR3 nucleotides are TGCAGCGTTGGCGTTCCAGGGGGGACTGAAGCTTTCTTT. Its protein is CSVGVPGGTEAFF.

The V gene is TRBV6-5, the J gene TRBJ1-2; D gene unclear. This CDR3 spans 13 amino acids. Trimming stripped 2 bases from V and 5 bases from J, with 9 bases between. Germline V gene sequence: CDR1 MNHEY, CDR2 SVGAGI. CDR3: CASSYEARYGYTF. CDR3 bases: TGTGCCAGCAGTTACGAAGCGAGATATGGCTACACCTTC.

The chain is built from TRBV5-4 and TRBJ1-2, with D perhaps TRBD1 (5 bases). The V end was cut by 5 bases, the J end by 8 bases, with 19 bases between. This CDR3 region has 14 residues. The germline V gene has CDR1 SGHNT and CDR2 YYREEE (reference sequence). The CDR3 protein is CASSLPFRDGGYTF. The CDR3 nucleotides are TGTGCCAGCAGTTTACCGTTCAGGGATGGAGGCTACACCTTC.

In its sample, this clone was seen once. The V gene is TRBV13, the J gene TRBJ2-3, with D possibly TRBD2 on 5 matching bases. Germline CDR1 is PRHDT and CDR2 is FYEKMQ (reference sequence). CDR3 size: 13 residues. V lost 0 bases and J lost 6, with 7 bases in between. The CDR3 protein is CASSLGRADTQYF. CDR3 DNA: TGTGCCAGCAGCTTAGGGCGGGCCGATACGCAGTATTTT.